This TCR beta chain was sequenced for a study of blood T cells in healthy people across ages. Sample-barcoded 5' priming and a J-beta primer mix drove a second PCR of about 6 to 12 cycles. TCRdb passed the 5' RACE reads through MiXCR, listing each CDR3 protein once. The table lists 660,000 or so distinct CDR3 sequences, roughly 53% of them singletons. Every sample gave at least 5 micrograms of total RNA when it was extracted. Deletions cut 7 bases from V and 5 bases from J, with 12 bases between. Germline CDR1 MDHEN, CDR2 SYDVKM. This CDR3 contains 13 residues. The chain employs TRBV28 and TRBJ1-5; TRBD1 is a possible D gene (6 bases). This TCR was recovered from a man between 60 and 75 years old in good health. Source material: blood. The CDR3 is CASTDRPYQPQHF. DNA of the CDR3: TGTGCCAGCACCGACAGGCCATATCAGCCCCAGCATTTT.